This T cell receptor beta chain derives from a study of blood T cell repertoires in COVID-19 (dated by TCRdb to about 2020). About the full investigation: Samples from collaborators originated in the United States, Italy and Spain and spanned both the acute and convalescent phases of COVID-19. The material from the prospective study consisted of cDNA or gDNA derived from T cells, B-cell-depleted T cells, or PBMCs. HLA class I and class II types, where available, came from metadata supplied by the sample provider rather than from assay-based typing. A freely available public database, intended as a resource for researchers studying the immune response to SARS-CoV-2, is where the repertoires were released. A de-identified subject ID, COVID-19 status, age in years and sex were almost always included in the sample metadata. Subjects who had been exposed to COVID-19, were actively infected with it, or had recovered from it provided the deeply sampled blood TCRbeta repertoires that made up the dataset. The samples were drawn from the first 160 participants of the ongoing ImmuneRACE study and from over 950 subjects provided by 6 global collaborators. Results and caveats for the whole study, not just this receptor: How much clinical and demographic metadata was included differed by source and by participant, and the metadata was provided uncurated.

TCRbeta CDR3 regions were amplified from genomic DNA by means of the immunoSEQ Assay, a bias-controlled multiplex PCR. In the paper's pipeline: The number of nucleated cells in each sample was estimated by amplification of reference gene primers within the assay. Sequence reads were collapsed and filtered to measure the absolute abundance of every unique TCRbeta CDR3 rearrangement. Productive Simpson clonality was computed per sample as the square root of Simpson's diversity index over productive rearrangements. In its TCRdb copy, this immuneACCESS table keeps in-frame sequences only and misses some clones. Where compared with another copy, unresolved V genes explain less than half of these, and the others have no known cause. The V and J calls and clone size are taken from that table; D and trimming were inferred from the DNA. The sample has around 280,000 clones on record, roughly 86% of them singletons. The top ten constitute about 2.2% of the sample.

CDR3 length: 17 amino acids, cysteine to phenylalanine. The entry retains the CDR3 DNA only, 51 bases that are in frame from base 1. V is cut back by 5 bases and J by 4 bases, with 12 bases in the junction unmatched. CDR1 and CDR2 were assigned from the germline V gene (reference sequence) as SEHNR and FQNEAQ. A second Seattle source provided samples from volunteer blood donors who had recovered from COVID-19. Collaborating institutions collected whole blood in K2EDTA tubes following their own protocols. For TCRbeta analysis, collaborator samples were shipped as frozen whole blood, as isolated PBMCs, or as DNA extracted from either sample type. Worth noting for this clone: The specificity of this receptor is unknown. Base qualities are not recorded, but no much larger clone differs from it by a single base.

This TCR was recovered from a woman between 25 and 40 years old who had recovered from COVID-19. This chain joins TRBV7-9 to TRBJ1-3, with 9 central nucleotides matching TRBD1. Sequenced input: peripheral blood. The sequence in DNA is TGTGCCAGCAGCCTACGTCGACAGGGGGGAGAGGGAAACACCATATATTTT. Its translation is CASSLRRQGGEGNTIYF.